The clone carrying this T cell receptor beta chain occurred a few times. Its antigen is unknown. This record belongs to a study of a mutant IDH1 vaccine in newly diagnosed glioma. Across the whole study: Treatment recipients were about 60% male and around 40% female, and their mean age was 40.4 years. The earlier regimen, radiotherapy, temozolomide, or both, was most often both. Whole-study results and caveats: Vaccine-induced responses were seen in roughly 93% of patients, spanning several MHC alleles.

The assay was immunoSEQ multiplex PCR, and TCRdb's table has in-frame clones only and misses some. Altogether about 66,000 clones are present, 65% to 90% being singletons, with the ten largest covering 2.9%. Sample time point: baseline, week 1 (first vaccination visit). Indicated treatment: pre-vaccination baseline after standard-of-care therapy. Germline V gene sequence: CDR1 MNHNS, CDR2 SASEGT. This CDR3 has 12 amino acids. V was cut by 10 bases and J by 2 bases, with 9 bases left in between. This receptor was identified in a young man with glioma. Sequenced here: PBMCs, sampled from a glioma patient treated with radiotherapy, temozolomide or both. This chain uses TRBV6-1 with TRBJ1-5; D unresolved. DNA for the CDR3: TGTGCCAACGGAGTGGGCAATCAGCCCCAGCATTTT. It translates to CANGVGNQPQHF.